Presented here are 25 T cell receptor beta chains from one specimen sequenced in a study of graft-versus-host responses after intestinal transplantation. The assay was immunoSEQ multiplex PCR, and TCRdb's table has in-frame clones only and misses some. Altogether roughly 80,000 clones are present, roughly 90% being singletons, with the ten largest covering approximately 0.73%. The specimen was PBMCs, collected 98 days after intestinal transplantation. The receptor set was obtained from a human patient who received an intestinal transplant, so some T cells may come from the graft donor.

The rearrangement uses TRBV7-4 and TRBJ1-1; a weak D match, TRBD1 (5 bases). The V gene's germline CDR1 is SGHVT and CDR2 SQSDAQ. This CDR3 has 13 amino acids. V lost 5 bases, J lost 2 bases, and 9 bases lay in between. The CDR3 loop reads CASSRGDNTEAFF. The CDR3, as DNA: TGTGCCAGCAGCCGCGGGGACAACACTGAAGCTTTCTTT. The full variable domain, rest sourced from reference TRBV7-4 and TRBJ1-1, is GAGVSQSPRYKVAKRGRDVALRCDSISGHVTLYWYRQTLGQGSEVLTYSQSDAQRDKSGRPSGRFSAERPERSVSTLKIQRTEQGDSAVYLCASSRGDNTEAFFGQGTRLTVV.

The chain recombines TRBV29-1 with TRBJ1-2; maybe TRBD1 (6 bases). From germline, CDR1 is SQVTM and CDR2 ANQGSEA. There are 13 residues in the CDR3. V lost 4 bases and J lost 3, with 12 bases in between. CDR3 sequence: CSVGGQPYYGYTF. As DNA, the CDR3 is TGCAGCGTTGGGGGACAACCATACTATGGCTACACCTTC.

The chain combines TRBV2 with TRBJ2-1; a weak D match, TRBD2 (5 bases). Germline loops: CDR1 SNHLY, CDR2 FYNNEI. V was trimmed by 7 bases and J by 7 bases, leaving 17 bases between them. The length of the CDR3 is 14 residues. The CDR3 spells CASKDAGGTNEQFF. The DNA for the CDR3 is TGTGCCAGCAAGGACGCGGGCGGCACGAATGAGCAGTTCTTC.

The chain combines TRBV21-1 with TRBJ2-7; the table assigns TRBD1, which was not confirmed against the DNA. TRBV21-1 is termed a pseudogene. This CDR3 spans 12 amino acids. The CDR3 DNA sequence: TGTGCCAGCAGCGACAGGGTAGACGAGCAGTACTTC. Translating it yields CASSDRVDEQYF.

This chain uses TRBV28 with TRBJ2-5, with 11 nucleotides matching TRBD1. V was clipped by 5 bases and J by 5 bases; unmatched bases: 10. The V gene's germline CDR1 is MDHEN and CDR2 SYDVKM. This CDR3 is 16 amino acids long. CDR3 sequence: CASSPRTGGRGETQYF. The CDR3 DNA is TGTGCCAGCAGTCCGAGGACAGGGGGCCGCGGGGAGACCCAGTACTTC.

V usage is TRBV29-1 and J usage is TRBJ1-6, with D unresolved. The CDR3 is 14 amino acids. V was pared by 5 bases and J by 8 bases, with 16 bases between. The germline CDR1 and CDR2 sequences are SQVTM and ANQGSEA. CDR3 amino acids: CSVSLGGSDSPLHF. DNA of the CDR3: TGCAGCGTTTCCTTGGGAGGGTCGGATTCACCCCTCCACTTT. Full variable domain (missing parts from reference TRBV29-1 and TRBJ1-6): SAVISQKPSRDICQRGTSLTIQCQVDSQVTMMFWYRQQPGQSLTLIATANQGSEATYESGFVIDKFPISRPNLTFSTLTVSNMSPEDSSIYLCSVSLGGSDSPLHFGNGTRLTVT.

The J gene is TRBJ2-7, the V gene TRBV2; D call uncertain. V lost 7 bases to trimming and J lost 3 bases, with 13 bases between them. The CDR3 covers 13 residues. Germline V gene data show CDR1 as SNHLY and CDR2 as FYNNEI. Written as DNA, the CDR3 is TGTGCCAGCACCCCCGACATAGTCTACGAGCAGTACTTC. Translated, it gives CASTPDIVYEQYF.

The rearrangement links TRBV5-4 to TRBJ2-1, with D perhaps TRBD2 (5 bases). V was shortened by 4 bases and J by 7 bases, with 12 bases between the two germline ends. Germline V gene data show CDR1 as SGHNT and CDR2 as YYREEE (reference sequence). The CDR3 covers 13 residues. The CDR3 reads CASSAGLGNEQFF. The CDR3 DNA reads as TGTGCCAGCAGCGCCGGACTGGGGAATGAGCAGTTCTTC.

For this clone: Other DNA sequences of this sample code for an identical CDR3. V is TRBV27 and J is TRBJ1-2; the D gene is possibly TRBD1 (5 bases). Germline-derived CDR1 and CDR2 are MNHEY and SMNVEV (reference sequence). With 3 bases removed from V and 2 bases from J, the gap between germline ends came to 7 bases. CDR3 length: 13 amino acids. CDR3 in amino acids: CASSLTENYGYTF. CDR3 nucleotides: TGTGCCAGCAGTTTGACAGAGAACTATGGCTACACCTTC.

This chain connects TRBV18 to TRBJ2-7; D is ambiguous. CDR1 and CDR2 from the germline V gene are KGHSH and LQKENI. The CDR3 contains 13 residues. Trimming took off 4 bases at V and 2 bases at J, with 9 bases between the two ends. The CDR3 DNA follows: TGTGCCAGCTCACTCCGGAAGACCTACGAGCAGTACTTC. Its translation is CASSLRKTYEQYF.

The V call is TRBV27, the J call TRBJ2-4; D gene unclear. CDR1 and CDR2 from the germline V gene are MNHEY and SMNVEV (reference sequence). This CDR3 is 16 amino acids long. V was pared by 3 bases and J by 0 bases, with 12 bases between. This chain's CDR3 is CASSLVGFKAKNIQYF. The CDR3 nucleotides read TGTGCCAGCAGTTTGGTGGGGTTTAAAGCCAAAAACATTCAGTACTTC.

V is TRBV29-1 and J is TRBJ1-5; 9 positions match TRBD1. CDR3 length: 13 residues. J lost 5 bases, V lost 3 bases, and 2 bases had no gene match. Per the germline V gene, CDR1 is SQVTM and CDR2 is ANQGSEA. The CDR3 DNA follows: TGCAGCGTTGACGGGGACAGGGATCAGCCCCAGCATTTT. It encodes CSVDGDRDQPQHF.

The J gene is TRBJ2-4, the V gene TRBV21-1; TRBD1 was called by the table and not checked on the DNA. TRBV21-1 is a recognized pseudogene. The CDR3 is made up of 17 amino acids. The CDR3, as DNA: TGTGCCAGCAGCAAACGAGGAAGCGGGACAGGGAAAAACATTCAGTACTTC. Its translation: CASSKRGSGTGKNIQYF.

This chain uses TRBV12-5 with TRBJ2-3; TRBD1 is a possible D gene (6 bases). Germline lookup yields CDR1 LGHNT and CDR2 FRNRAP. CDR3 length: 17 amino acids. V dropped 6 bases and J dropped 2 bases, with 21 bases sitting between them. DNA for the CDR3: TGTGCTAGTGGCACTCACCCCCAGACAGGTTTCACAGATACGCAGTATTTT. Amino acids: CASGTHPQTGFTDTQYF.

The chain joins TRBV5-1 to TRBJ2-7; D might be TRBD1 (5 bases). The CDR3 totals 14 residues. The V end lost 5 bases, the J end lost 0 bases, and 12 bases lay between the germline ends. Germline V CDR1 and CDR2: SGHRS, YFSETQ. The CDR3 loop reads CASRSTAYSYEQYF. CDR3 coding DNA: TGCGCCAGCAGATCGACAGCTTACTCCTACGAGCAGTACTTC.

V is TRBV5-4 and J is TRBJ1-1; D remains unclear. Germline V CDR1 and CDR2: SGHNT, YYREEE (reference sequence). Trimming pared 0 bases from V and 3 bases from J, leaving 9 bases between. The CDR3 runs 14 residues. CDR3 nucleotide sequence: TGTGCCAGCAGCTTGGCTCCCCCCCACACTGAAGCTTTCTTT. Residues: CASSLAPPHTEAFF.

J is TRBJ2-5 and V is TRBV5-1; 9 positions match TRBD1. Germline trimming cut 4 bases from V and 5 bases from J; bases unmatched to any gene: 9. The length of the CDR3 is 15 residues. Germline values: CDR1 SGHRS, CDR2 YFSETQ. CDR3 sequence reads: CASSITGGVWETQYF. The CDR3 nucleotides are TGCGCCAGCAGCATTACAGGGGGCGTCTGGGAGACCCAGTACTTC. Full variable domain (outside the CDR3, taken from reference TRBV5-1 and TRBJ2-5): KAGVTQTPRYLIKTRGQQVTLSCSPISGHRSVSWYQQTPGQGLQFLFEYFSETQRNKGNFPGRFSGRQFSNSRSEMNVSTLELGDSALYLCASSITGGVWETQYFGPGTRLLVL.

The V gene is TRBV10-2, the J gene TRBJ2-5; D is possibly TRBD2 (6 bases). Germline CDR1 reads WSHSY; CDR2 reads SAAADI. This CDR3 is built from 13 residues. V lost 6 bases, J lost 0 bases, and 8 bases lay in between. The CDR3 sequence: CASRGLYQETQYF. The DNA for the CDR3 is TGCGCCAGCAGAGGACTATACCAAGAGACCCAGTACTTC.

The genes are TRBV6-1 and TRBJ2-7, with no clear D. CDR3 size: 12 residues. V was cut by 1 base and J by 4 bases, with 5 bases left in between. Germline V gene lookup returns CDR1 MNHNS and CDR2 SASEGT. DNA for the CDR3: TGTGCCAGCAGTGAAGAGGCGTACGAGCAGTACTTC. As protein: CASSEEAYEQYF.

The rearrangement links TRBV27 to TRBJ2-7, with 9 bases matching TRBD1. V lost 6 bases to trimming and J lost 4 bases; unmatched junction nucleotides: 7. Germline assignment: CDR1 MNHEY and CDR2 SMNVEV (reference sequence). The CDR3 consists of 14 residues. The CDR3 nucleotides read TGTGCCAGCAGCACCGGGACAGGGTCGTACGAGCAGTACTTC. This encodes CASSTGTGSYEQYF.

This chain connects TRBV29-1 to TRBJ2-2; TRBD2 aligns across 7 bases. With 5 bases clipped from V and 5 bases from J, the junction kept 8 bases outside the gene matches. Germline CDR1 SQVTM, CDR2 ANQGSEA. This CDR3 is 14 amino acids long. The CDR3 here is CSVRQGGSTGELFF. CDR3 DNA sequence: TGCAGCGTTCGGCAGGGCGGGAGTACCGGGGAGCTGTTTTTT.

The table lists this clone with a count of one. The chain combines TRBV25-1 with TRBJ2-7; D ambiguous. Between the trimmed V and J ends, which lost 0 bases and 0 bases, there was a span of 9 bases. From germline, CDR1 is MGHDK and CDR2 SYGVNS. The CDR3 has 15 residues. The CDR3 DNA sequence: TGTGCCAGCAGTGAATATGGATCAGCCTCCTACGAGCAGTACTTC. It is translated as CASSEYGSASYEQYF.

The chain joins TRBV30 to TRBJ2-2; D gene uncertain. Germline values: CDR1 GTSNPN, CDR2 SVGIG (reference sequence). Trimming removed 0 bases at V and 6 bases at J, with 8 bases between. This CDR3 contains 13 residues. CDR3 sequence reads: CAWSVMTPGELFF. In nucleotides, the CDR3 is TGTGCCTGGAGTGTCATGACCCCCGGGGAGCTGTTTTTT. The full variable domain, its missing parts supplied by reference TRBV30 and TRBJ2-2, is SQTIHQWPATLVQPVGSPLSLECTVEGTSNPNLYWYRQAAGRGLQLLFYSVGIGQISSEVPQNLSASRPQDRQFILSSKKLLLSDSGFYLCAWSVMTPGELFFGEGSRLTVL.

The chain has TRBV4-2 and TRBJ1-1; TRBD1 might be the D (5 bases). Germline CDR1 is LGHNA and CDR2 is YNFKEQ. The CDR3 totals 15 residues. Trimming removed 1 base at V and 0 bases at J, with 9 bases between. CDR3 DNA: TGTGCCAGCAGCCAAGGGCAGGGATTGAACACTGAAGCTTTCTTT. This translates into CASSQGQGLNTEAFF.

This clone was observed a single time. The gene calls are TRBV7-9 and TRBJ2-5, with D maybe TRBD1 (5 bases). Germline values: CDR1 SEHNR, CDR2 FQNEAQ (reference sequence). The CDR3 length is 14 residues. V was cut by 1 base and J by 8 bases, with 14 bases left in between. DNA for the CDR3: TGTGCCAGCAGCTTAGAACGAGGACAAGGAACCCAGTACTTC. Amino acid sequence: CASSLERGQGTQYF. Variable domain in full (rest from reference TRBV7-9 and TRBJ2-5): DTGVSQNPRHKITKRGQNVTFRCDPISEHNRLYWYRQTLGQGPEFLTYFQNEAQLEKSRLLSDRFSAERPKGSFSTLEIQRTEQGDSAMYLCASSLERGQGTQYFGPGTRLLVL.